The subject of this entry is one T cell receptor (beta chain). Its antigen is still unknown. The data were produced by immunoSEQ multiplex PCR, yet TCRdb's version contains in-frame clones alone and is incomplete. The table lists some 2.3 million clones, 85% to 95% of them singletons. This sample is part of a study of shared clonotypes between healthy human individuals. Across the whole study: CD4 naive cells filled three plates per donor, CD4 memory three, CD8 naive two and CD8 memory one.

This CDR3 comprises 16 residues. Per the germline V gene, CDR1 is ENHRY and CDR2 is SYGVKD. The V and J ends lost 4 bases and 2 bases, in that order; junction bases with no gene match: 6. Whole-study results and caveats: Some naive CD4 clonotypes, around 5%, turned up in common across several donors.

V usage is TRBV10-3 and J usage is TRBJ1-1; 11 bases align to TRBD1. This clonotype was sampled from a man aged 18 to 30 in good health. Some clones in this sample may be carry-over from other donors' samples. Sequencing input: naive CD4+ T cells from PBMCs. Subset meaning: CD45RA+ positively selected. CDR3 sequence (DNA): TGTGCCATCAGTGCGCGGACAGGGGGCATTAACACTGAAGCTTTCTTT. Translated, it gives CAISARTGGINTEAFF.